This T cell receptor (beta chain) was sequenced during a study of blood T cell repertoires in COVID-19. Study as a whole: The United States, Italy and Spain were the sources of the acute and convalescent COVID-19 samples. PBMCs, B-cell-depleted T cells, or T cells provided the cDNA or gDNA that made up the material.

The authors' processing: Reference gene primers were amplified, and this amplification served to estimate nucleated cell counts. Assay used: immunoSEQ multiplex PCR; TCRdb lists only in-frame clones, some missing. V, J and clone size were drawn from that table, and D and trimming were deduced from the DNA. The sample holds approximately 170,000 clones, about 90% seen once. The trim removed 3 bases at V and 5 bases at J, leaving 13 bases unmatched. The germline V gene encodes CDR1 MDHEN and CDR2 SYDVKM. The CDR3 spans 17 residues. The specimen sequenced was peripheral blood. This TCR was sampled from a woman in her seventies with acute or convalescent COVID-19. The J gene is TRBJ2-7, the V gene TRBV28, with 10 bases aligning to TRBD1. DNA of the CDR3: TGTGCCAGCAGTTTCCGGGATTCCGGGACAGGGGTCGACGAGCAGTACTTC. Residues: CASSFRDSGTGVDEQYF. The full variable domain, in which reference TRBV28 and TRBJ2-7 provide the parts outside the CDR3, is DVKVTQSSRYLVKRTGEKVFLECVQDMDHENMFWYRQDPGLGLRLIYFSYDVKMKEKGDIPEGYSVSREKKERFSLILESASTNQTSMYLCASSFRDSGTGVDEQYFGPGTRLTVT.